This TCR beta chain was found in a study of CD8 T cells in ankylosing spondylitis. Study-level findings and limits: According to the report, clones linked to the disease were significantly enriched in matched synovial fluid samples taken from ankylosing spondylitis patients. The study identified a TCR beta motif of several highly homologous variants that appeared characteristic of ankylosing spondylitis blood. Peripheral blood samples showed relatively rare disease-linked clones, and these clones were CD8+.

Using its own MiXCR run on the 5' RACE reads, TCRdb lists one record per CDR3 protein. The sample consists of hundreds of thousands of distinct CDR3 sequences, about a sixth of them appearing once. Regarding this clonotype: Its target is unknown.

The germline gives CDR1 SGHAT, CDR2 FQNNGV. The CDR3 covers 12 residues. Trimming removed 5 bases from V and 3 bases from J, with 8 bases in between. The source of this sequence is a male donor with ankylosing spondylitis. The genes are TRBV11-2 and TRBJ2-7; no clear D. The material sequenced was blood, either unsorted or a sorted T cell fraction (not recorded which). The chain's CDR3 is CASSQPGYEQYF. CDR3 sequence (DNA): TGTGCCAGCAGCCAACCGGGCTACGAGCAGTACTTC.